Below are 2 T cell receptor beta chains sequenced from a single sample in a study of blood T cell repertoires in COVID-19. Sequencing was performed with immunoSEQ multiplex PCR; in TCRdb, only in-frame clones are kept and a portion is missing. The sample consists of about 120,000 clones, about 90% of them appearing once. Material: peripheral blood. These receptors all stem from a man in his sixties or seventies who had recovered from COVID-19.

This chain joins TRBV29-1 and TRBJ2-2; no definite D call. The germline V and J ends were trimmed by 6 bases and 0 bases, with 8 bases remaining between them. Per germline, CDR1 SQVTM and CDR2 ANQGSEA. CDR3 length: 13 amino acids. The CDR3 DNA follows: TGCAGCGTCAGACACACGAACACCGGGGAGCTGTTTTTT. Encoded protein: CSVRHTNTGELFF.

This clone was recorded once. The chain couples TRBV6-5 to TRBJ2-1; D is unclear. CDR1 MNHEY and CDR2 SVGAGI come from the germline V gene. Trimming removed 0 bases at V and 6 bases at J, with 9 bases between. The CDR3 runs to 14 residues. CDR3: CASSYSSHFNEQFF. In DNA, the CDR3 is TGTGCCAGCAGTTACTCTTCCCATTTCAATGAGCAGTTCTTC.